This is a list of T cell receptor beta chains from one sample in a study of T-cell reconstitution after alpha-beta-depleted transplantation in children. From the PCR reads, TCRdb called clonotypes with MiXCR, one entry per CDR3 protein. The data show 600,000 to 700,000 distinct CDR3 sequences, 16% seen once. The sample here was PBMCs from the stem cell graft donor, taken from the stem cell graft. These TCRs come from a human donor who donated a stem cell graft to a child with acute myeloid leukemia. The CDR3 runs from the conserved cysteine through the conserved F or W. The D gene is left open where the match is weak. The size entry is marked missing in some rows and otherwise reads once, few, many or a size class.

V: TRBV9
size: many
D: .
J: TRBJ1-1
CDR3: CASSVVMNTEAFF
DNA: TGTGCCAGCAGCGTAGTAATGAACACTGAAGCTTTCTTT

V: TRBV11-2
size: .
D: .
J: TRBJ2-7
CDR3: CASSLDLPGPPPYEQYF
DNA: TGTGCCAGCAGCTTAGATCTGCCGGGACCCCCACCCTACGAGCAGTACTTC

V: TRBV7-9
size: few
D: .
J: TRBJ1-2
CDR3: CASSAGVPGDYTF
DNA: TGTGCCAGCAGCGCAGGGGTCCCCGGAGACTACACCTTC

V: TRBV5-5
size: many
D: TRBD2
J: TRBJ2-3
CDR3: CASSLGLAGSTGTQYF
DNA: TGTGCCAGCAGCTTAGGACTAGCGGGCTCGACGGGGACGCAGTATTTT

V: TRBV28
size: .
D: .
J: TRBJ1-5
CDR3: CASSSIQGEDQPQHF
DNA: TGTGCCAGCAGCTCTATTCAAGGGGAGGATCAGCCCCAGCATTTT

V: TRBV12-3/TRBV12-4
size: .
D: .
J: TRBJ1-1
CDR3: CASSFYLNTEAFF
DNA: TGTGCCAGCAGTTTTTATCTGAACACTGAAGCTTTCTTT

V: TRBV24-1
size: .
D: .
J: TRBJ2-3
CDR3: CATSDPRTRPTDTQYF
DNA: TGTGCCACCAGTGACCCACGGACTCGACCCACAGATACGCAGTATTTT

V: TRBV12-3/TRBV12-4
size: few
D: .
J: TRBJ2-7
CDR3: CASSSIERDLSYEQYF
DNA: TGTGCCAGCAGTTCTATCGAACGGGACCTCTCCTACGAGCAGTACTTC

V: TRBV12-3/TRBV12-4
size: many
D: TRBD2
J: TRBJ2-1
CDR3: CASSFALADTNEQFF
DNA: TGTGCCAGCAGTTTCGCCCTAGCGGACACCAATGAGCAGTTCTTC

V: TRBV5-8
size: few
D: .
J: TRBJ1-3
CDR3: CASSLLLNTIYF
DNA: TGTGCCAGCAGCTTGCTTCTGAACACCATATATTTT

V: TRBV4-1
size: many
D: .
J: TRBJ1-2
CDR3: CASSQDWRLALYGYTF
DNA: TGCGCCAGCAGCCAAGATTGGCGACTGGCCCTCTATGGCTACACCTTC

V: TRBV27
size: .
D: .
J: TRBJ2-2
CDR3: CASSSQGNTGELFF
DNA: TGTGCCAGCAGTTCACAGGGGAACACCGGGGAGCTGTTTTTT

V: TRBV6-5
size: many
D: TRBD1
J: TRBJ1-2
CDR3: CASSSTWTGPNYGYTF
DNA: TGTGCCAGCAGCTCTACCTGGACAGGCCCGAACTATGGCTACACCTTC

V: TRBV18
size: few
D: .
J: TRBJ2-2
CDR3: CASSPNRNAMGTGELFF
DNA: TGTGCCAGCTCACCAAACCGAAACGCAATGGGGACCGGGGAGCTGTTTTTT

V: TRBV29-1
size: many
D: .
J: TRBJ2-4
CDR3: CSGLGGIGNIQYF
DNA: TGCAGCGGCCTAGGGGGTATCGGAAACATTCAGTACTTC

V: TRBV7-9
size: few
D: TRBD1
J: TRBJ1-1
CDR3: CASGEPGQQAFF
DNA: TGTGCCAGCGGCGAACCGGGACAGCAAGCTTTCTTT

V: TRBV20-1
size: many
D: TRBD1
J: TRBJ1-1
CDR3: CSARSQGAHTEAFF
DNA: TGCAGTGCACGTTCACAGGGGGCGCACACTGAAGCTTTCTTT

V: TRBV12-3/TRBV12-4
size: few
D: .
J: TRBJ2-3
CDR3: CASSWENVGTDTQYF
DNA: TGTGCCAGCAGTTGGGAAAATGTTGGCACAGATACGCAGTATTTT

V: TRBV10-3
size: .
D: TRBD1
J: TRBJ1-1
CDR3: CAISELGQGTEAFF
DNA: TGTGCCATCAGTGAGTTGGGACAGGGGACTGAAGCTTTCTTT

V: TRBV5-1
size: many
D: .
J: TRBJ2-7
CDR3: CASSSYEEQYF
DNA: TGCGCCAGCAGCTCTTACGAGGAGCAGTACTTC

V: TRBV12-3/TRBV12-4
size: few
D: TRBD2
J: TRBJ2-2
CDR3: CASTRTSGVTGELFF
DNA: TGTGCCAGCACCCGGACTAGCGGGGTCACCGGGGAGCTGTTTTTT

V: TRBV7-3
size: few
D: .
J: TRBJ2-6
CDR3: CASSSNSGANVLTF
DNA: TGTGCCAGCAGCAGTAACTCTGGGGCCAACGTCCTGACTTTC

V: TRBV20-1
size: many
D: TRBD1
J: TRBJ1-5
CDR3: CSARGQGDQPQHF
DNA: TGCAGTGCAAGGGGGCAGGGCGATCAGCCCCAGCATTTT

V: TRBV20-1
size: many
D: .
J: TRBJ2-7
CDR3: CSARGRKTYEQYF
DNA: TGCAGTGCTAGAGGTCGGAAGACCTACGAGCAGTACTTC

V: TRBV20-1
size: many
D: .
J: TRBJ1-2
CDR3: CSARDAAASPYGYTF
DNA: TGCAGTGCTAGAGACGCGGCAGCCAGTCCCTATGGCTACACCTTC

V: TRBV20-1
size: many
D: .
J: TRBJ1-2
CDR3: CSARPDSYGYTF
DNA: TGCAGTGCTAGACCTGACAGCTATGGCTACACCTTC

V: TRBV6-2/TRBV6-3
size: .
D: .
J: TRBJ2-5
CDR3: CASTQGGAQYF
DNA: TGTGCCAGCACCCAGGGTGGGGCCCAGTACTTC

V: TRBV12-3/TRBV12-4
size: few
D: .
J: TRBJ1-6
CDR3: CASTHGGVNSPLHF
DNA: TGTGCCAGCACCCATGGGGGGGTTAATTCACCCCTCCACTTT

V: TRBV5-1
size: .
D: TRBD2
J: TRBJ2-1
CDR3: CASSLPGTSGGPSSYNEQFF
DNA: TGCGCCAGCAGCTTGCCCGGGACTAGCGGGGGACCGTCCTCCTACAATGAGCAGTTCTTC

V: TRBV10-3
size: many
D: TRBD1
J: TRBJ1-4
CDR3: CATSRDRPNEKLFF
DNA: TGTGCCACGTCTCGGGACAGACCCAATGAAAAACTGTTTTTT

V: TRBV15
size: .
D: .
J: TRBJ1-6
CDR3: CATSRGRESYNSPLHF
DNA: TGTGCCACCAGCAGAGGCAGGGAGTCCTATAATTCACCCCTCCACTTT

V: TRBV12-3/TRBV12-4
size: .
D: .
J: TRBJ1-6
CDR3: CASSRRDSPLHF
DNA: TGTGCCAGCAGTCGCAGGGATTCACCCCTCCACTTT

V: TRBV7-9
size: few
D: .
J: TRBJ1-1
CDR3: CASSLGGLVPEAFF
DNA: TGTGCCAGCAGCTTAGGGGGTTTAGTCCCTGAAGCTTTCTTT

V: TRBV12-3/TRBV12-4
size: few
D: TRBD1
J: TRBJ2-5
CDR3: CASTDRERVKETQYF
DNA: TGTGCCAGCACCGACAGGGAGCGCGTTAAAGAGACCCAGTACTTC